Below, one TCR beta chain is given with its context. The source of the sample is a study of blood T cell repertoires in COVID-19. The wider study: Specimens from acute and convalescent COVID-19 originated in the United States, Italy and Spain. In each case, the material was cDNA or gDNA derived from T cells, B-cell-depleted T cells, or PBMCs.

The ends lost 7 bases at V and 0 bases at J; junction bases unmatched: 9. The CDR3 has 15 amino acids. The germline gives CDR1 SQVTM, CDR2 ANQGSEA. In the authors' methods: Researchers report that nucleated cell counts were estimated from reference gene primer amplification. TCRdb's table, derived via immunoSEQ multiplex PCR, lists solely in-frame clones and lacks some. D and trimming were read from the DNA, whereas the V and J calls and clone size are those reported in that table. The sample carries approximately 260,000 clones, 70% to 90% recorded once. Participants reported their clinical history, and cohort assignment relied on those reports.

The sequence was collected from a woman between 45 and 65 years old who had been exposed to COVID-19. This chain links TRBV29-1 with TRBJ2-1, with 7 bases aligning to TRBD1. The specimen was PBMCs or T cells enriched from blood (not recorded which). The CDR3 is CSGRDSLISYNEQFF. The DNA of the CDR3 is TGCAGCGGCCGGGACAGTCTCATCTCCTACAATGAGCAGTTCTTC.